The 6 T cell receptor beta chains listed next were all sequenced from one sample in a study of beta chain features in type 1 diabetes. These receptors' antigens are unknown. The sequenced template was cDNA made from the entire isolated RNA. Using immunoSEQ multiplex PCR, the repertoire was profiled, and TCRdb retains in-frame clones only, with some absent. The table shows approximately 730,000 clones, with 13% occurring only once. Study-wide results and caveats: Moderate but significant shortening of TCRB CDR3s was recorded in all four CD4+ subsets from Type 1 diabetes patients.

What was sequenced was naive CD4+ T cells from blood. The receptors were gathered from a young man with type 1 diabetes.

There are a few counts of this clone. This sequence joins TRBV30 and TRBJ1-6; 7 bases match TRBD1. From germline, CDR1 is GTSNPN and CDR2 SVGIG (reference sequence). The CDR3 is 14 amino acids. With V trimmed by 4 bases and J by 5 bases, 5 bases remained unmatched. The CDR3 loop reads CAWTRGTDNSPLHF. CDR3 sequence (DNA): TGTGCCTGGACTCGAGGGACAGATAATTCACCCCTCCACTTT. The full variable domain, completed using reference TRBV30 and TRBJ1-6, is SQTIHQWPATLVQPVGSPLSLECTVEGTSNPNLYWYRQAAGRGLQLLFYSVGIGQISSEVPQNLSASRPQDRQFILSSKKLLLSDSGFYLCAWTRGTDNSPLHFGNGTRLTVT.

The chain uses TRBV28 and TRBJ2-1; 7 nucleotides align to TRBD1. The V gene's germline CDR1 is MDHEN and CDR2 SYDVKM. The CDR3 consists of 13 residues. Trimming removed 5 bases from V and 8 bases from J; junction bases left unmatched: 6. CDR3 sequence reads: CASSGYRGYEQFF. In DNA form, the CDR3 reads TGTGCCAGCAGTGGGTACAGGGGCTATGAGCAGTTCTTC.

The chain combines TRBV6-5 with TRBJ2-7; 9 bases are a match to TRBD1. The germline CDR1 and CDR2 sequences are MNHEY and SVGAGI. This CDR3 has 15 amino acids. Unmatched junction bases numbered 9, after V lost 6 bases and J lost 3 bases. The CDR3, as DNA: TGTGCCAGCAGCTTCGGGACAGGGATAAGCTACGAGCAGTACTTC. This gives the protein CASSFGTGISYEQYF.

J is TRBJ1-2 and V is TRBV9; D gene unclear. Germline CDR1 SGDLS, CDR2 YYNGEE. V was clipped by 0 bases and J by 4 bases, with 10 bases between them. This CDR3 is 14 amino acids long. The CDR3 reads CASSVGQRGYGYTF. The DNA for the CDR3 is TGTGCCAGCAGCGTAGGCCAGCGCGGCTATGGCTACACCTTC.

Points on this clone: The junction departs from germline at one end; a sequencing error may be responsible. This sequence joins TRBV7-2 and TRBJ1-1; D is unclear. This CDR3 region has 14 residues. The germline V gene encodes CDR1 SGHTA and CDR2 FQGNSA. The DNA for the CDR3 is TGTGCCAGCAGCCCCGACATGCTGAACACTCAAGCTTTCTTT. This codes for CASSPDMLNTQAFF.

This clone was observed a single time. The chain carries TRBV25-1 and TRBJ2-5, with D unresolved. Trimming left V 6 bases short and J 7 bases short, with 18 bases between. Germline V CDR1 and CDR2: MGHDK, SYGVNS. This CDR3 is built from 14 residues. The CDR3 bases are TGTGCCAGCAGGGAAATGGCAGCTTCGGCGACCCAGTACTTC. As protein: CASREMAASATQYF. The variable domain in full, completed from reference TRBV25-1 and TRBJ2-5, reads EADIYQTPRYLVIGTGKKITLECSQTMGHDKMYWYQQDPGMELHLIHYSYGVNSTEKGDLSSESTVSRIRTEHFPLTLESARPSHTSQYLCASREMAASATQYFGPGTRLLVL.